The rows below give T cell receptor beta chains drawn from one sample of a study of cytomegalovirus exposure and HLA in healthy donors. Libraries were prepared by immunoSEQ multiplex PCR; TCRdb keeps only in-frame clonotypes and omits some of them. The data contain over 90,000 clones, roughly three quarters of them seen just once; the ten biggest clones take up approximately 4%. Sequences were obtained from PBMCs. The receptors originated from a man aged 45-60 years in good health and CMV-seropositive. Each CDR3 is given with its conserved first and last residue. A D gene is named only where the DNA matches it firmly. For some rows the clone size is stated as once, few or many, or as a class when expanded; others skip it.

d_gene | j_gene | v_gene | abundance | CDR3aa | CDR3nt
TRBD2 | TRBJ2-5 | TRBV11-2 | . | CASSLVGGRNQETQYF | TGTGCCAGCAGCTTAGTAGGCGGGAGGAACCAAGAGACCCAGTACTTC
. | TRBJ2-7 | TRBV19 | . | CASSATGTLEQYF | TGTGCCAGTAGTGCTACCGGGACACTCGAGCAGTACTTC
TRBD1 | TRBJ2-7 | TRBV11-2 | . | CASSFQGQGTEVYF | TGTGCCAGCAGCTTCCAGGGACAGGGGACCGAGGTGTACTTC
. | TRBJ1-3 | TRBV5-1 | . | CASRDADSSGNTIYF | TGCGCCAGCAGAGATGCGGACAGCTCTGGAAACACCATATATTTT
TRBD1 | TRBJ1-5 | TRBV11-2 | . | CASSRTGSNQPQHF | TGTGCCAGCAGCAGGACAGGGAGCAATCAGCCCCAGCATTTT
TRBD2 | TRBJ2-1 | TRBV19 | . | CASRGPGLAGEGNEQFF | TGTGCCAGTAGGGGGCCGGGACTAGCGGGAGAAGGCAATGAGCAGTTCTTC
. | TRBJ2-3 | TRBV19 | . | CASSAAGTTDTQYF | TGTGCCAGTAGTGCAGCAGGGACAACAGATACGCAGTATTTT
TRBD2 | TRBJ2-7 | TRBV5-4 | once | CASSPTGTRAYEQYF | TGTGCCAGCAGCCCGACCGGGACTAGAGCCTACGAGCAGTACTTC
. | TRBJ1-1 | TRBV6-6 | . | CASRTPGANTEAFF | TGTGCCAGCAGGACGCCAGGGGCCAACACTGAAGCTTTCTTT
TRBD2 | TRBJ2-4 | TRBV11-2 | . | CASSSRLAGVNIQYF | TGTGCCAGCAGCTCCCGTTTAGCGGGAGTGAACATTCAGTACTTC
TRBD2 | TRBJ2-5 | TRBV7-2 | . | CASSFRRGGETQYF | TGTGCCAGCAGCTTTCGGCGGGGGGGAGAGACCCAGTACTTC
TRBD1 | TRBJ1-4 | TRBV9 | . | CASSGQGSEKLFF | TGTGCCAGCAGCGGACAGGGCAGTGAAAAACTGTTTTTT
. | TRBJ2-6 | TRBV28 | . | CASSSTRVGANVLTF | TGTGCCAGCAGTAGCACTAGAGTCGGGGCCAACGTCCTGACTTTC
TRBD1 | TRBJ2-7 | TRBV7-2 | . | CASSPIPPGQGIYEQYF | TGTGCCAGCAGCCCAATCCCCCCGGGACAGGGAATCTACGAGCAGTACTTC
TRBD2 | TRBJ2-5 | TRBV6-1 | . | CASSRSGRAWETQYF | TGCGCCAGCAGTCGAAGCGGGAGGGCATGGGAGACCCAGTACTTC
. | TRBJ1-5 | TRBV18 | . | CASSPREDQPQHF | TGTGCCAGCTCACCACGCGAAGATCAGCCCCAGCATTTT
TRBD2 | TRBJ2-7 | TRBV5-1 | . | CASSLSQREGLRPSEQYF | TGCGCCAGCAGCTTGAGTCAGCGGGAGGGCCTCCGTCCCTCCGAGCAGTACTTC
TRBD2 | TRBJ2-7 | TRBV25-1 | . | CASSAGLAGVNEQYF | TGTGCCAGCAGTGCGGGACTAGCGGGAGTCAACGAGCAGTACTTC
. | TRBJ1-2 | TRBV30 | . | CAWSRGDGYTF | TGTGCCTGGAGCAGGGGTGATGGCTACACCTTC
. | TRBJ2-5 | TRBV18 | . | CASSLGSGETQYF | TGTGCCAGCTCACTAGGGTCGGGGGAGACCCAGTACTTC
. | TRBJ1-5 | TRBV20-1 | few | CSARYLGAQHF | TGCAGTGCTAGGTATTTGGGGGCTCAGCATTTT
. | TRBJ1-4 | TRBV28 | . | CASGDSLKSEKLFF | TGTGCCAGCGGTGACTCCCTCAAAAGTGAAAAACTGTTTTTT
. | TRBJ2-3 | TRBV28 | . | CASTTTRGAGSTDTQYF | TGTGCCAGCACCACCACCAGGGGGGCGGGGAGCACAGATACGCAGTATTTT
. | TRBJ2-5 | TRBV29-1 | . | CSPRLGAETQYF | TGCAGCCCCCGGTTAGGGGCAGAGACCCAGTACTTC
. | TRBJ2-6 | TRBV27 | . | CASSEDTTGANVLTF | TGTGCCAGCAGTGAGGACACTACTGGGGCCAACGTCCTGACTTTC
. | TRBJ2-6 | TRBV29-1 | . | CSVAEGISGANVLTF | TGCAGCGTTGCGGAGGGTATATCTGGGGCCAACGTCCTGACTTTC
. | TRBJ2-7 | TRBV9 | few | CASSVEPAGSYEQYF | TGTGCCAGCAGCGTAGAACCGGCAGGATCCTACGAGCAGTACTTC
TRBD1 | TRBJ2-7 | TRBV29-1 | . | CSVLEQTGNEQYF | TGCAGCGTGCTCGAGCAGACAGGGAACGAGCAGTACTTC
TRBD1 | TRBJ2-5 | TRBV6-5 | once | CASSWGQQETQYF | TGTGCCAGCAGTTGGGGACAGCAAGAGACCCAGTACTTC